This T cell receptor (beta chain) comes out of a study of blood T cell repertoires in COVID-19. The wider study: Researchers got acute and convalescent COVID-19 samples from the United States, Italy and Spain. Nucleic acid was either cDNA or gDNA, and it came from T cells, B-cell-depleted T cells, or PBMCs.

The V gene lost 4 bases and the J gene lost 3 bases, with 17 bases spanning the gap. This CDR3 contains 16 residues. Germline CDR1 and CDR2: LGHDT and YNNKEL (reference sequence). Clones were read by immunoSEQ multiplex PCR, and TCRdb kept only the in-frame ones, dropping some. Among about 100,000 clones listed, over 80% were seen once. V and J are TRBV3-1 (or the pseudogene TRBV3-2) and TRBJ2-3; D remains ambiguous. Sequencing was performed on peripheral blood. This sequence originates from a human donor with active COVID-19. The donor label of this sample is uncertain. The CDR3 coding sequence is TGTGCCAGCAGCCCTGGCGCGGCGAGCACTACAGATACGCAGTATTTT. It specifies CASSPGAASTTDTQYF.